This T cell receptor (beta chain) was retrieved from a study of cytotoxic CD8 clonotypes in ibrutinib-treated CLL. Study-wide results and caveats: Under treatment, the uncommon public clonotypes either contracted or remained stable.

Trimming removed 6 bases at V and 2 bases at J, with 7 bases between. Per the germline V gene, CDR1 is MNHNY and CDR2 is SVGAGI (reference sequence). This CDR3 contains 12 residues. Note on this clone: Its antigen is not identified.

Profiled with immunoSEQ multiplex PCR; TCRdb holds only in-frame clones, not every one. The sample gives 270,000 or so clones, around 69% of which show up once; around 5.3% is in the top ten. The V and J genes are TRBV6-6 and TRBJ1-1; no clear D gene. The clonotype originates from a human donor with chronic lymphocytic leukemia. Sequenced material: PBMCs, taken at disease progression, from a patient treated with ibrutinib. CDR3 nucleotides: TGTGCCAGCAGGGGCCCAAACACTGAAGCTTTCTTT. It specifies CASRGPNTEAFF.